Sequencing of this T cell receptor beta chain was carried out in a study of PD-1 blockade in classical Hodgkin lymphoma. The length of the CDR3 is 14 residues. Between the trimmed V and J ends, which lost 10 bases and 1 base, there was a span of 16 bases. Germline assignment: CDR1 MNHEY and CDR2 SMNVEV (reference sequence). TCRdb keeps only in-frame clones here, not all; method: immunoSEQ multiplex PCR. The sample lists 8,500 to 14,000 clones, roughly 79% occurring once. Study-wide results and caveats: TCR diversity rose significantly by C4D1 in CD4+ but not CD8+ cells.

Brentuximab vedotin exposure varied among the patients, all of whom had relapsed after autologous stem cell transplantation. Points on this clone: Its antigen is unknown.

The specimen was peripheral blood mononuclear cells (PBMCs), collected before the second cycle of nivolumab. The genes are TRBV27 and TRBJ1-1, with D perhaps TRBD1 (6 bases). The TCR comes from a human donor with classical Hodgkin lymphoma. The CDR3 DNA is TGTGCCACCTCGAAAGGACAGAAGAACACTGAAGCTTTCTTT. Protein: CATSKGQKNTEAFF.